What follows is one T cell receptor (beta chain) and its context. The assay was run at survey level. Some clones are missing from TCRdb's copy, which holds only in-frame ones; the method was immunoSEQ multiplex PCR. In the table there are approximately 30,000 clones, around nine tenths of which are singletons. V dropped 3 bases and J dropped 5 bases, with 11 bases sitting between them. The CDR3 contains 14 residues. CDR1 is MDHEN, CDR2 SYDVKM, per germline. This entry belongs to a study of STAT5B mutations in CD4+ large granular lymphocyte leukemia. This clonotype was obtained from a human donor in good health. The chain joins TRBV28 to TRBJ1-5, with a weak D call TRBD1 (6 bases). The sequenced material came from CD4+ T cells from blood buffy coats. CDR3 bases: TGTGCCAGCAGTTTTAGCGGGGGCGATCAGCCCCAGCATTTT. Translating it yields CASSFSGGDQPQHF. The full variable domain, with the rest looked up from reference TRBV28 and TRBJ1-5, is DVKVTQSSRYLVKRTGEKVFLECVQDMDHENMFWYRQDPGLGLRLIYFSYDVKMKEKGDIPEGYSVSREKKERFSLILESASTNQTSMYLCASSFSGGDQPQHFGDGTRLSIL.